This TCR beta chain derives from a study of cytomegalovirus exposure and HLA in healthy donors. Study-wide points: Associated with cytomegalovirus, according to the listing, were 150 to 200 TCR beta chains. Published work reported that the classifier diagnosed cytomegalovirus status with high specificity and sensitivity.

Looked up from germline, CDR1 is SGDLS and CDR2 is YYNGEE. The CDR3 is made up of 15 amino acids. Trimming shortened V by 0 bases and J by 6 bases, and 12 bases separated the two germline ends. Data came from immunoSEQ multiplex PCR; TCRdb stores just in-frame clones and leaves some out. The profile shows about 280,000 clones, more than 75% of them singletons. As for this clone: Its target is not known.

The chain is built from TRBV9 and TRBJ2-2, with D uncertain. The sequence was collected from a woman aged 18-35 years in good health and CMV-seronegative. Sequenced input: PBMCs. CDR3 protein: CASSVASNVAGELFF. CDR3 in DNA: TGTGCCAGCAGCGTAGCCTCGAACGTAGCCGGGGAGCTGTTTTTT. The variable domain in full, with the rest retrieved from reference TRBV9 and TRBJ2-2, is DSGVTQTPKHLITATGQRVTLRCSPRSGDLSVYWYQQSLDQGLQFLIQYYNGEERAKGNILERFSAQQFPDLHSELNLSSLELGDSALYFCASSVASNVAGELFFGEGSRLTVL.